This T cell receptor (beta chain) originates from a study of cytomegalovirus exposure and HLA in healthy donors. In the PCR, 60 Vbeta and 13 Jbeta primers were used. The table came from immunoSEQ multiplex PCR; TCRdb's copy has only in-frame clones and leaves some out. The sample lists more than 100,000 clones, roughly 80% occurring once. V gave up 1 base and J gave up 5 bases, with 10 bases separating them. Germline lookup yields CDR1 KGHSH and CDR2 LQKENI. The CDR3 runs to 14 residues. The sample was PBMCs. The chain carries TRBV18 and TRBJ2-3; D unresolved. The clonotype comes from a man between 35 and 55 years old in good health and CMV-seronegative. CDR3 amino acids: CASSPQTSGDTQYF. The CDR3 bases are TGTGCCAGCTCACCACAAACTTCGGGAGATACGCAGTATTTT. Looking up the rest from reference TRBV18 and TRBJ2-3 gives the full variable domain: NAGVMQNPRHLVRRRGQEARLRCSPMKGHSHVYWYRQLPEEGLKFMVYLQKENIIDESGMPKERFSAEFPKEGPSILRIQQVVRGDSAAYFCASSPQTSGDTQYFGPGTRLTVL.